The present entry profiles one T cell receptor beta chain with its context. This sample stems from a study of blood T cell repertoires in COVID-19. Germline CDR1 is SGHRS and CDR2 is YFSETQ. The CDR3 has 16 amino acids. V lost 0 bases, J lost 5 bases, and 14 bases lay in between. The method was immunoSEQ multiplex PCR; TCRdb's version includes in-frame clones alone and lacks a portion of them. The sample has fewer than 250,000 clones, about 87% seen once; the top ten hold around 2.6%. Sequencing was done on a sample of PBMCs or T cells enriched from blood (not recorded which). The chain couples TRBV5-1 to TRBJ1-4, with D uncertain. This sequence originates from a woman between 25 and 40 years old with acute COVID-19. CDR3 nucleotide sequence: TGCGCCAGCAGCTTGGGACCACAGCAAGTAAATGAAAAACTGTTTTTT. It specifies CASSLGPQQVNEKLFF.